The sample holds many counts of the clone carrying this TCR beta chain. The antigen remains undetermined. The record originates from a study of blood T cells in healthy people across ages. The study's findings and limits: Per million T cells, TCR beta diversity dropped about linearly as age rose.

A second 7 to 11 cycle PCR used barcoded and J-beta primers. TCRdb recomputed calls from the 5' RACE reads with MiXCR, one row per CDR3 protein. The repertoire holds 850,000 to 950,000 distinct CDR3 sequences, with about 30% as singletons. The germline V gene encodes CDR1 MNHEY and CDR2 SVGEGT. With 2 bases removed from V and 2 bases from J, the gap between germline ends came to 10 bases. The CDR3 spans 16 residues. V and J are TRBV6-2 or TRBV6-3 and TRBJ2-6; the D is unclear. The sequencing input was blood. The sequence was obtained from a woman aged 80 or older in good health. DNA for the CDR3: TGTGCCAGCAGTTACGGGCAGGCTCCTGGGGCCAACGTCCTGACTTTC. Its protein is CASSYGQAPGANVLTF.